Reported below is one TCR beta chain. What it recognizes is unknown. PCR primers comprised 60 Vbeta and 13 Jbeta primers. Profiling relied on immunoSEQ multiplex PCR, and the TCRdb table lists in-frame clones only, not all of them. The sample has 95,000 to 150,000 clones, and its top ten clones hold over 0.8%. This sample is part of a study of cytomegalovirus exposure and HLA in healthy donors. Regarding the study as a whole: The study assumed roughly uniform donor sequencing depth for presence/absence analyses. A later analysis revealed that TCR association rates differed between HLA loci, peaking at DRB1 and bottoming out at HLA-C.

Sequencing used PBMCs. This clonotype was sampled from a man in his late teens or twenties in good health and CMV-seronegative.

CDR3 residues: CASRSRERVKHF. The CDR3 region has the DNA TGTGCCAGCAGGTCGAGGGAAAGGGTTAAGCATTTT. V usage is TRBV2 and J usage is TRBJ1-5; no firm D call. This CDR3 comprises 12 residues. Germline CDR1 and CDR2: SNHLY and FYNNEI. Trimming took off 6 bases at V and 14 bases at J, with 17 bases between the two ends.